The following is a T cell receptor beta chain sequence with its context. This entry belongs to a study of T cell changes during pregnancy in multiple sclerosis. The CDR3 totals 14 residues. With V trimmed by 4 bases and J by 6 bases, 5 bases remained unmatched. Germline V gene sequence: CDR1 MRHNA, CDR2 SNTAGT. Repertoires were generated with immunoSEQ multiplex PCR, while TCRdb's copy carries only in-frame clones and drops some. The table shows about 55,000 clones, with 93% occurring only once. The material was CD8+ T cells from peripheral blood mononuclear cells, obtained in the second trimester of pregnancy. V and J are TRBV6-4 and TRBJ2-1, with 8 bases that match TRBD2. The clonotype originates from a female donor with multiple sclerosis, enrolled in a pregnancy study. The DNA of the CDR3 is TGTGCCAGCAGTGCCTCCACTAGCGGCAATGAGCAGTTCTTC. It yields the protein CASSASTSGNEQFF.